These 18 T cell receptor beta chains originate from one sample sequenced in a study of post-analysis software for immune sequencing data. Overall study results and limits: Four to six TRBV segments appeared more often in patients than in controls, and TRBV5-6, TRBV5-1 and TRBV20-1 were among these.

Prepared libraries of TCR beta cDNA carried unique molecular identifiers. TCRdb redid the calling of the PCR reads with MiXCR, one entry per CDR3 protein. The data contain roughly 180,000 distinct CDR3 sequences, around 30% of them singletons. No antigen has been assigned to these receptors. Sequencing used blood. These receptors all come from a girl aged 10-17 years with multiple sclerosis.

This clonotype came up many times. The V call is TRBV4-1, the J call TRBJ1-6, with a possible D match to TRBD1 (5 bases). V was clipped by 5 bases and J by 5 bases, with 13 bases between them. Germline CDR1 is MGHRA and CDR2 is YSYEKL. The CDR3 is made up of 15 amino acids. CDR3 coding DNA: TGCGCCAGCAGCTCCGGGGACCTTAATAATTCACCCCTCCACTTT. Translated: CASSSGDLNNSPLHF.

The V call is TRBV29-1, the J call TRBJ1-2; weak D call: TRBD1 (5 bases). Germline CDR1 SQVTM, CDR2 ANQGSEA. This CDR3 region has 13 residues. Trimming left V 7 bases short and J 2 bases short, with 14 bases between. CDR3 residues: CSATDSLNYGYTF. In DNA, the CDR3 is TGCAGCGCAACTGACAGCCTAAACTATGGCTACACCTTC.

This clonotype was observed at least ten times. The chain couples TRBV20-1 to TRBJ2-5; no reliable D call. Trimming stripped 0 bases from V and 0 bases from J, with 20 bases between. The CDR3 loop spans 18 amino acids. Germline-derived CDR1 and CDR2 are DFQATT and SNEGSKA (reference sequence). The CDR3 region has the DNA TGCAGTGCTAGAGATCCCTCTCTATCCCCAGCGTACCAAGAGACCCAGTACTTC. This sequence encodes CSARDPSLSPAYQETQYF.

This clonotype was picked up many times. The V and J genes are TRBV28 and TRBJ2-6; D is perhaps TRBD1 or TRBD2 (5 bases each). The germline CDR1 and CDR2 sequences are MDHEN and SYDVKM. This CDR3 comprises 15 residues. With 7 bases removed from V and 0 bases from J, the gap between germline ends came to 10 bases. CDR3 sequence (DNA): TGTGCCAGCAAGGGACGGAGCTCTGGGGCCAACGTCCTGACTTTC. Translation: CASKGRSSGANVLTF.

The gene calls are TRBV5-1 and TRBJ2-1; 8 bases line up with TRBD2. With V trimmed by 0 bases and J by 0 bases, 5 bases remained unmatched. CDR3 length equals 17 residues. Germline V gives CDR1 SGHRS, CDR2 YFSETQ. CDR3: CASSLDPAGGSYNEQFF. CDR3 nucleotide sequence: TGCGCCAGCAGCTTGGATCCCGCGGGAGGCTCCTACAATGAGCAGTTCTTC.

Many counts were recorded for this clonotype. The chain has TRBV20-1 and TRBJ2-7, with 7 bases lining up with TRBD2. The CDR3 covers 15 residues. With V trimmed by 3 bases and J by 2 bases, 10 bases remained unmatched. Germline CDR1 and CDR2: DFQATT and SNEGSKA (reference sequence). The CDR3 loop is CSASSLGAGAYEQYF. DNA of the CDR3: TGCAGTGCTAGCTCCCTAGGGGCGGGAGCCTACGAGCAGTACTTC.

A note on this clonotype: One junction end disagrees with the germline gene, perhaps due to a read error. V usage is TRBV7-7 and J usage is TRBJ2-2, with D perhaps TRBD2 (6 bases). Germline assignment: CDR1 SSHAT and CDR2 FNYEAQ (reference sequence). This CDR3 region has 15 residues. The chain's CDR3 is CASSPGTYNTGELFF. The CDR3 bases are TGTGCTAGCAGCCCCGGGACTTACAACACCGGGGAGCTGTTTTTT.

This clonotype has more than one count but fewer than ten. This chain joins TRBV7-2 and TRBJ2-1, with D unresolved. V lost 2 bases and J 4 bases, leaving 9 bases between the germline ends. Germline V lookup: CDR1 SGHTA, CDR2 FQGNSA. The CDR3 is 14 amino acids. The CDR3 loop reads CASSLSPQYNEQFF. The DNA for the CDR3 is TGTGCCAGCAGCTTATCTCCGCAGTACAATGAGCAGTTCTTC.

The CDR3 region is CASARTSGFYEQYF. The CDR3 bases are TGTGCCAGTGCCAGGACTAGCGGGTTCTACGAGCAGTACTTC. The rearrangement links TRBV28 to TRBJ2-7; 11 bases line up with TRBD2. The CDR3 length is 14 residues. In germline, CDR1 is MDHEN, CDR2 SYDVKM. V lost 9 bases to trimming and J lost 3 bases; unmatched junction nucleotides: 7.

Comment on this clonotype: It may be a read error: a sequence one base away is much more abundant. The chain is built from TRBV12-3 or TRBV12-4 and TRBJ1-2; TRBD1 matches at 10 bases. CDR3 length equals 13 residues. CDR3 sequence (DNA): TGTGCCAGCACAGGGACAGGGGCTTATGACTACACCTTC. Residues: CASTGTGAYDYTF.

Concerning this clonotype: An end of the junction differs from the germline gene, which may be a read error. The chain joins TRBV5-1 to TRBJ2-4, with a tentative D call TRBD2 (7 bases). From germline, CDR1 is SGHRS and CDR2 YFSETQ. The CDR3 contains 12 residues. CDR3 nucleotide sequence: TGCGCCAGCAGTTCAGGGGACTACGAGCAGTGCTTC. Translation gives CASSSGDYEQCF.

In its sample, this clonotype was seen many times. This chain connects TRBV20-1 to TRBJ2-7, with TRBD1 identical over 8 bases. The CDR3 totals 17 residues. V lost 3 bases, J lost 6 bases, and 19 bases stayed unmatched. CDR1 is DFQATT and CDR2 is SNEGSKA in the germline V gene (reference sequence). CDR3 loop: CSASRSSRDRILIEQYF. Written as DNA, the CDR3 is TGCAGTGCTAGTCGCAGTTCCCGGGACAGGATCCTCATCGAGCAGTACTTC.

This clonotype was picked up many times. The chain combines TRBV3-1 with TRBJ1-1; no definite D call. The CDR3 covers 13 residues. Deletions cut 1 base from V and 3 bases from J, with 6 bases between. Germline V CDR1 and CDR2: LGHDT, YNNKEL (reference sequence). CDR3 loop: CASSQGRDTEAFF. The CDR3 nucleotides are TGTGCCAGCAGCCAAGGGAGGGACACTGAAGCTTTCTTT.

This clonotype has only a few counts. This chain uses TRBV7-9 with TRBJ2-7; 7 bases agree with TRBD2. V lost 7 bases, J lost 2 bases, and 5 bases stayed unmatched. Germline V gives CDR1 SEHNR, CDR2 FQNEAQ (reference sequence). The CDR3 length is 13 residues. The CDR3 DNA reads as TGTGCCAGCACCCGGGGGGAGGCCTACGAGCAGTACTTC. Translation gives CASTRGEAYEQYF.

This clonotype occurred many times. The rearrangement uses TRBV10-3 and TRBJ2-1; TRBD2 agrees at 7 bases. There are 16 residues in the CDR3. The junction had 10 bases not matched to a gene; V was cut back by 7 bases and J by 1 base. CDR1 ENHRY and CDR2 SYGVKD come from the germline V gene. The CDR3 loop reads CAITATSLGSYNEQFF. In DNA form, the CDR3 reads TGTGCCATCACCGCGACTAGCCTAGGTTCCTACAATGAGCAGTTCTTC.

V gene TRBV7-8 combines with J gene TRBJ1-1, with 7 nucleotides matching TRBD1. J gave up 4 bases and V 4 bases, and 6 bases lay outside the gene matches. The CDR3 runs 14 residues. Germline V gene data show CDR1 as SGHVS and CDR2 as FQNEAQ. CDR3 in amino acids: CASSSFTGATEAFF. In DNA, the CDR3 is TGTGCCAGCAGCTCCTTTACAGGGGCCACTGAAGCTTTCTTT.

Comments on this clonotype: A much larger clone is a single base away; this may be a read error. The gene calls are TRBV6-5 and TRBJ2-1; 9 nucleotides agree with TRBD1. Germline CDR1 is MNHEY and CDR2 is SVGAGI. V was clipped by 5 bases and J by 10 bases; unmatched bases: 6. This CDR3 has 13 amino acids. CDR3 DNA: TGTGCCAGCAGTAACCGACAGGGGGACGAGCAGTTCTTC. This sequence encodes CASSNRQGDEQFF.

The sample holds a few counts of this clonotype. V usage is TRBV28 and J usage is TRBJ2-3; weak D call: TRBD1 (6 bases). In germline, CDR1 is MDHEN, CDR2 SYDVKM. V was clipped by 2 bases and J by 2 bases, with 11 bases between them. The CDR3 has 15 residues. CDR3: CASSLGTRNTDTQYF. The CDR3 nucleotides are TGTGCCAGCAGTTTAGGGACACGAAACACAGATACGCAGTATTTT.